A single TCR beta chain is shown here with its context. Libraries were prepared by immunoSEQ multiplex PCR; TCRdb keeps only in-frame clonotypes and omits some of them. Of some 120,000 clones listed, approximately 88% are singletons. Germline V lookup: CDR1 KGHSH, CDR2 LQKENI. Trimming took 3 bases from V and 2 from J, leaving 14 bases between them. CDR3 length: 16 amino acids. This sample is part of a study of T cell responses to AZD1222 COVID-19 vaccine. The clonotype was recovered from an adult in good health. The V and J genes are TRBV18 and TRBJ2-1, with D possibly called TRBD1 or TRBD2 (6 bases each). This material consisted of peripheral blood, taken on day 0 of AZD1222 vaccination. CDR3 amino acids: CASSPEGGRTYNEQFF. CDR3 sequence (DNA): TGTGCCAGCTCACCCGAGGGGGGACGTACCTACAATGAGCAGTTCTTC.